The 23 T cell receptor beta chains given below trace back to one sample, sequenced in a study of T cells in localized non-small cell lung cancer. Libraries were prepared by immunoSEQ multiplex PCR; TCRdb keeps only in-frame clonotypes and omits some of them. Among 25,000 or so clones listed, over 75% were seen once. The sequenced sample was peripheral blood, obtained before any cancer treatment. These receptors were collected from a woman aged 35-75 years with stage I lung adenocarcinoma.

This clone was seen only once. This rearrangement joins TRBV27 to TRBJ2-3, with a possible D match to TRBD1 (5 bases). Trimming pared 3 bases from V and 4 bases from J, leaving 17 bases between. CDR3 length: 16 amino acids. CDR1 is MNHEY, CDR2 SMNVEV, per germline (reference sequence). CDR3 nucleotides: TGTGCCAGCAGTTTTTTGACCATTGCCAGGGCAGATACGCAGTATTTT. It specifies CASSFLTIARADTQYF.

The chain uses TRBV6-1 and TRBJ1-2, with D perhaps matching TRBD1 (5 bases). Germline loops: CDR1 MNHNS, CDR2 SASEGT. V was trimmed by 5 bases and J by 5 bases, leaving 15 bases between them. CDR3 length: 14 amino acids. CDR3: CASSTSLGVYGYTF. The CDR3 DNA follows: TGTGCCAGCAGTACAAGTTTGGGGGTATATGGCTACACCTTC.

This sequence joins TRBV7-9 and TRBJ2-5; D possibly corresponds to TRBD2 (7 bases). The CDR3 is 16 amino acids. Germline CDR1 reads SEHNR; CDR2 reads FQNEAQ (reference sequence). With 3 bases removed from V and 5 bases from J, the gap between germline ends came to 19 bases. CDR3 sequence reads: CASSFRTGGPRETQYF. DNA for the CDR3: TGTGCCAGCAGCTTTAGGACGGGGGGCCCAAGGGAGACCCAGTACTTC. The whole variable domain, remainder taken from reference TRBV7-9 and TRBJ2-5, is DTGVSQNPRHKITKRGQNVTFRCDPISEHNRLYWYRQTLGQGPEFLTYFQNEAQLEKSRLLSDRFSAERPKGSFSTLEIQRTEQGDSAMYLCASSFRTGGPRETQYFGPGTRLLVL.

About this clone itself: The sample carries other DNA sequences with the same CDR3. The V and J genes are TRBV7-9 and TRBJ1-3; D unresolved. Germline assignment: CDR1 SEHNR and CDR2 FQNEAQ (reference sequence). Deletions cut 6 bases from V and 0 bases from J, with 6 bases between. The CDR3 totals 13 residues. The CDR3 coding sequence is TGTGCCAGCAGTCCTTCCTCTGGAAACACCATATATTTT. This gives the protein CASSPSSGNTIYF. Full variable domain (remainder filled in from reference TRBV7-9 and TRBJ1-3): DTGVSQNPRHKITKRGQNVTFRCDPISEHNRLYWYRQTLGQGPEFLTYFQNEAQLEKSRLLSDRFSAERPKGSFSTLEIQRTEQGDSAMYLCASSPSSGNTIYFGEGSWLTVV.

V gene TRBV4-3 combines with J gene TRBJ2-5; D is possibly TRBD1 (6 bases). Germline CDR1 reads LGHNA; CDR2 reads YSLEER. The V and J ends lost 0 bases and 4 bases respectively, with 15 bases between them. This CDR3 has 16 amino acids. The CDR3 DNA reads TGCGCCAGCAGCCAAGATTTCGGGGCAGGGGCAGAGACCCAGTACTTC. It encodes CASSQDFGAGAETQYF.

V gene TRBV7-8 combines with J gene TRBJ1-5; perhaps TRBD1 as D (5 bases). The germline V gene encodes CDR1 SGHVS and CDR2 FQNEAQ. V was trimmed by 1 base and J by 6 bases, leaving 10 bases between them. The CDR3 is made up of 14 amino acids. CDR3 bases: TGTGCCAGCAGCTTAGTTTTTGGGGGTCAGCCCCAGCATTTT. Amino acid sequence: CASSLVFGGQPQHF. The variable domain in full, completed from reference TRBV7-8 and TRBJ1-5, reads GAGVSQSPRYKVAKRGQDVALRCDPISGHVSLFWYQQALGQGPEFLTYFQNEAQLDKSGLPSDRFFAERPEGSVSTLKIQRTQQEDSAVYLCASSLVFGGQPQHFGDGTRLSIL.

The chain recombines TRBV7-8 with TRBJ2-5, with D perhaps matching TRBD2 (5 bases). The CDR3 totals 14 residues. Per the germline V gene, CDR1 is SGHVS and CDR2 is FQNEAQ. V was shortened by 4 bases and J by 5 bases, with 14 bases between the two germline ends. The CDR3 region has the DNA TGTGCCAGCAGCTCCAACCTAGCTTGGGAGACCCAGTACTTC. Its protein is CASSSNLAWETQYF.

V is TRBV4-3 and J is TRBJ2-5; TRBD1 matches at 8 bases. Germline V CDR1 and CDR2: LGHNA, YSLEER. J was trimmed by 4 bases and V by 4 bases; bases with no gene match: 8. This CDR3 region has 15 residues. The CDR3 loop is CASSRGQGLVETQYF. The DNA of the CDR3 is TGCGCCAGCAGCCGAGGACAGGGTTTGGTAGAGACCCAGTACTTC.

The gene calls are TRBV28 and TRBJ2-1; perhaps TRBD1 as D (6 bases). There are 13 residues in the CDR3. Trimming stripped 5 bases from V and 5 bases from J, with 10 bases between. CDR1 and CDR2 from the germline V gene are MDHEN and SYDVKM. The CDR3 spells CASSPPGDNEQFF. DNA for the CDR3: TGTGCCAGCAGTCCCCCAGGGGACAATGAGCAGTTCTTC. The full variable domain, completed using reference TRBV28 and TRBJ2-1, is DVKVTQSSRYLVKRTGEKVFLECVQDMDHENMFWYRQDPGLGLRLIYFSYDVKMKEKGDIPEGYSVSREKKERFSLILESASTNQTSMYLCASSPPGDNEQFFGPGTRLTVL.

This chain joins TRBV30 and TRBJ1-4; D ambiguous. Germline CDR1 GTSNPN, CDR2 SVGIG (reference sequence). The V end lost 3 bases, the J end lost 3 bases, and 8 bases lay between the germline ends. The CDR3 has 13 residues. The CDR3 DNA sequence: TGTGCCTGGAGCCACCTTTCTAATGAAAAACTGTTTTTT. This sequence encodes CAWSHLSNEKLFF.

This rearrangement joins TRBV2 to TRBJ1-1, with D maybe TRBD1 (5 bases). Germline lookup yields CDR1 SNHLY and CDR2 FYNNEI. This CDR3 comprises 13 residues. V gave up 9 bases and J gave up 3 bases, with 14 bases separating them. The CDR3 nucleotides are TGTGCCAGTTCTAGGGACCTGGACACTGAAGCTTTCTTT. Residues: CASSRDLDTEAFF.

V usage is TRBV29-1 and J usage is TRBJ1-1, with no clear D. Germline V lookup: CDR1 SQVTM, CDR2 ANQGSEA. Trimming removed 5 bases at V and 0 bases at J, with 10 bases between. This CDR3 has 13 residues. The CDR3: CSVPGPLNTEAFF. DNA of the CDR3: TGCAGCGTTCCCGGTCCGTTGAACACTGAAGCTTTCTTT.

The chain employs TRBV5-1 and TRBJ1-3; D perhaps matches TRBD1 (6 bases). CDR1 and CDR2 (germline): SGHRS, YFSETQ. The CDR3 contains 18 residues. Trimming took off 4 bases at V and 0 bases at J, with 20 bases between the two ends. CDR3 loop: CASSPGLSGQSSGNTIYF. Written as DNA, the CDR3 is TGCGCCAGCAGCCCGGGGTTATCAGGACAGAGCTCTGGAAACACCATATATTTT.

This chain links TRBV5-6 with TRBJ1-2; no firm D call. V was clipped by 1 base and J by 4 bases, with 5 bases between them. The germline CDR1 and CDR2 sequences are SGHDT and YYEEEE. This CDR3 has 12 residues. CDR3 amino acids: CASSLSLYGYTF. CDR3 in DNA: TGTGCCAGCAGCTTGAGTCTCTATGGCTACACCTTC.

This clone occurred once. This chain connects TRBV6-6 to TRBJ2-7, with a tentative D call TRBD1 (5 bases). The V gene lost 6 bases and the J gene lost 3 bases, with 12 bases spanning the gap. This CDR3 region has 13 residues. CDR1 and CDR2 from the germline V gene are MNHNY and SVGAGI (reference sequence). CDR3 amino acids: CASSLQVSYEQYF. The CDR3 nucleotides are TGTGCCAGCAGCCTACAGGTCAGCTACGAGCAGTACTTC.

The chain combines TRBV6-5 with TRBJ2-7; TRBD2 aligns across 10 bases. V shed 6 bases and J 6 bases; nucleotides not matched to a gene: 5. Germline CDR1 and CDR2: MNHEY and SVGAGI. This CDR3 contains 13 residues. CDR3 coding DNA: TGTGCCAGCAGGAGAGCGGGAGGGACCGAGCAGTACTTC. It is translated as CASRRAGGTEQYF.

The chain is built from TRBV7-2 and TRBJ2-3; D perhaps matches TRBD2 (5 bases). Germline V gives CDR1 SGHTA, CDR2 FQGNSA. Deletions cut 1 base from V and 5 bases from J, with 10 bases between. The CDR3 contains 14 residues. The CDR3 DNA sequence: TGTGCCAGCAGCTTAGATCCCGGGGTAGATACGCAGTATTTT. Translating gives CASSLDPGVDTQYF.

This chain joins TRBV10-2 and TRBJ1-1, with 9 bases matching TRBD1. This CDR3 spans 12 amino acids. Germline CDR1 WSHSY, CDR2 SAAADI. V lost 9 bases, J lost 5 bases, and 4 bases stayed unmatched. This CDR3 reads CASGDRATEAFF. In DNA form, the CDR3 reads TGCGCCAGTGGGGACAGGGCGACTGAAGCTTTCTTT.

The rearrangement joins TRBV7-2 to TRBJ1-2; no clear D. Germline loops: CDR1 SGHTA, CDR2 FQGNSA. V lost 2 bases and J 3 bases, leaving 10 bases between the germline ends. The length of the CDR3 is 14 residues. The CDR3 region has the DNA TGTGCCAGCAGCTTAAGTGCCGGGGACTATGGCTACACCTTC. Translation gives CASSLSAGDYGYTF.

This chain uses TRBV6-5 with TRBJ1-2; 9 nucleotides agree with TRBD1. This CDR3 spans 14 amino acids. The trim removed 5 bases at V and 2 bases at J, leaving 3 bases unmatched. Looked up from germline, CDR1 is MNHEY and CDR2 is SVGAGI. Here the CDR3 DNA reads TGTGCCAGCAGTCGGACAGGGGTGAACTATGGCTACACCTTC. It codes for CASSRTGVNYGYTF.

This clone has just one count. The gene calls are TRBV7-9 and TRBJ1-1; TRBD1 matches at 7 bases. Losses at the gene ends were 5 bases for V and 5 bases for J; bases not matched to a gene: 8. This CDR3 spans 14 amino acids. From germline, CDR1 is SEHNR and CDR2 FQNEAQ (reference sequence). The CDR3 nucleotides read TGTGCCAGCAGCGCACCAGACAGGGCGACTGAAGCTTTCTTT. Encoded protein: CASSAPDRATEAFF.

This chain links TRBV9 with TRBJ1-2, with D unclear. Trimming pared 0 bases from V and 4 bases from J, leaving 7 bases between. The CDR3 loop spans 13 amino acids. CDR1 and CDR2 from the germline V gene are SGDLS and YYNGEE. CDR3 DNA: TGTGCCAGCAGCGTAGAGTCTGGCTATGGCTACACCTTC. This sequence encodes CASSVESGYGYTF.

The gene calls are TRBV28 and TRBJ2-7; D is perhaps TRBD2 (6 bases). The CDR3 sequence is 16 residues long. Trimming took off 2 bases at V and 4 bases at J, with 18 bases between the two ends. CDR1 MDHEN and CDR2 SYDVKM come from the germline V gene. CDR3 residues: CASSLRFSGDLYEQYF. The DNA for the CDR3 is TGTGCCAGCAGTTTACGATTCTCGGGGGACTTGTACGAGCAGTACTTC.